Listed here are 10 T cell receptor beta chains from one sample, sequenced in a study of early T cells in non-severe SARS-CoV-2 infection. TCRdb itself ran the 5' RACE reads through MiXCR, one entry per CDR3 protein. This table has under 70,000 distinct CDR3 sequences, roughly 13% appearing once. Source: whole blood, taken at baseline. The receptors shown here come from an adult who was a healthcare worker with PCR-confirmed SARS-CoV-2 infection or an uninfected control (not recorded which).

The J gene is TRBJ1-2, the V gene TRBV7-2, with D tentatively TRBD1 (5 bases). The CDR3 has 12 residues. V gave up 5 bases and J gave up 8 bases, with 12 bases separating them. Germline CDR1 is SGHTA and CDR2 is FQGNSA. For the CDR3, the DNA is TGTGCCAGCAGCCCGGACACCGGGGGCTACACCTTC. Residues: CASSPDTGGYTF. Full variable domain (missing parts from reference TRBV7-2 and TRBJ1-2): GAGVSQSPSNKVTEKGKDVELRCDPISGHTALYWYRQSLGQGLEFLIYFQGNSAPDKSGLPSDRFSAERTGGSVSTLTIQRTQQEDSAVYLCASSPDTGGYTFGSGTRLTVV.

J is TRBJ2-3 and V is TRBV5-4, with D possibly TRBD2 on 6 matching bases. The CDR3 is 14 residues long. The germline V gene has CDR1 SGHNT and CDR2 YYREEE (reference sequence). V dropped 4 bases and J dropped 4 bases, with 13 bases sitting between them. The CDR3: CASSGGTAADTQYF. The CDR3 bases are TGTGCCAGCAGCGGGGGGACCGCCGCAGATACGCAGTATTTT.

The chain employs TRBV10-2 and TRBJ1-1; a possible D gene is TRBD1 (5 bases). This CDR3 has 19 residues. CDR1 is WSHSY and CDR2 is SAAADI in the germline V gene. V was clipped by 3 bases and J by 2 bases, with 25 bases between them. The DNA for the CDR3 is TGCGCCAGCAGTGAAGTCGCCCTGACAGCGCAATGGTCAAACACTGAAGCTTTCTTT. Encoded protein: CASSEVALTAQWSNTEAFF.

The chain is built from TRBV6-1 and TRBJ2-1; maybe TRBD1 (7 bases). Germline-derived CDR1 and CDR2 are MNHNS and SASEGT. The CDR3 sequence is 17 residues long. V lost 2 bases to trimming and J lost 6 bases, with 20 bases between them. The CDR3: CASSELPGAGGRNEQFF. In DNA form, the CDR3 reads TGTGCCAGCAGTGAACTCCCGGGGGCAGGGGGGCGCAATGAGCAGTTCTTC.

This clonotype has more than one count but fewer than ten. The chain has TRBV5-1 and TRBJ2-1, with 13 nucleotides matching TRBD2. Losses at the gene ends were 8 bases for V and 3 bases for J; bases not matched to a gene: 5. Germline V lookup: CDR1 SGHRS, CDR2 YFSETQ. CDR3 size: 15 residues. In nucleotides, the CDR3 is TGCGCCAGTACTAGCGGGGGGGCCGGCTACAATGAGCAGTTCTTC. It encodes CASTSGGAGYNEQFF.

The chain combines TRBV29-1 with TRBJ2-5, with 9 bases that match TRBD2. CDR3 length: 14 amino acids. The germline V gene encodes CDR1 SQVTM and CDR2 ANQGSEA. V was pared by 5 bases and J by 3 bases, with 7 bases of the junction left unmatched. CDR3 bases: TGCAGCGTTCGACGAGCGGGAGGCAAAGAGACCCAGTACTTC. Its protein product is CSVRRAGGKETQYF.

Only a few counts were recorded for this clonotype. The rearrangement joins TRBV20-1 to TRBJ1-3, with D uncertain. The CDR3 totals 12 residues. Germline CDR1 is DFQATT and CDR2 is SNEGSKA (reference sequence). Trimming cost V 7 bases and J 1 base, with 8 bases left between them. CDR3 sequence reads: CSVPGSGNTIYF. The CDR3 DNA reads TGCAGTGTTCCGGGTTCTGGAAACACCATATATTTT.

This clonotype was seen a handful of times. This chain joins TRBV20-1 and TRBJ2-5; 11 positions agree with TRBD2. The CDR3 is 14 amino acids. Germline V gene sequence: CDR1 DFQATT, CDR2 SNEGSKA (reference sequence). The V segment lost 6 bases and the J segment 3 bases; nucleotides outside the gene matches: 6. CDR3 bases: TGCAGTGCCTTAGCGGGAGGGCCAAAAGAGACCCAGTACTTC. Translation: CSALAGGPKETQYF.

The table lists this clonotype with a few counts. The CDR3 coding sequence is TGTGCCAGCAGCATCGGACAGGGGAGGACAGATACGCAGTATTTT. Encoded protein: CASSIGQGRTDTQYF. The chain is built from TRBV5-8 and TRBJ2-3, with 9 positions matching TRBD1. The trim removed 4 bases at V and 3 bases at J, leaving 6 bases unmatched. Germline V gene lookup returns CDR1 SGHTS and CDR2 YDEGEE. The CDR3 is 15 amino acids.

This clonotype was seen repeatedly, ten times or more. The gene calls are TRBV20-1 and TRBJ1-4; the D gene is possibly TRBD1 (5 bases). V was cut by 0 bases and J by 4 bases, with 9 bases left in between. CDR3 length: 14 residues. CDR1 DFQATT and CDR2 SNEGSKA come from the germline V gene (reference sequence). CDR3 sequence (DNA): TGCAGTGCTAGAGATTGGGGGGTTAATGAAAAACTGTTTTTT. Translated: CSARDWGVNEKLFF.